This paragraph covers one T cell receptor (beta chain) sequence. Antigen specificity is unknown. This record belongs to a study of shared clonotypes between healthy human individuals. Study-wide findings and caveats: Generally, naive subsets came out with larger estimated richness than memory subsets.

The germline gives CDR1 SGHAT, CDR2 FQNNGV. V dropped 5 bases and J dropped 6; count of bases not matched to a gene: 9. The CDR3 runs 15 residues. The authors split each subset's genomic DNA evenly across several immunoSEQ plates. The method was immunoSEQ multiplex PCR; TCRdb's version includes in-frame clones alone and lacks a portion of them. The data show approximately 2,000,000 clones, with roughly 93% seen just once and about 1.6% held by the top ten. As defined, naive CD8 cells were CD45RO-negative and positively selected for CCR7, with terminally differentiated effector memory CD45RA+ cells excluded.

This sequence originates from a young man in good health. Some clones in this sample may be carry-over from other donors' samples. Sequenced material: naive CD8+ T cells from PBMCs. The chain joins TRBV11-2 to TRBJ2-3, with TRBD2 matching over 9 bases. The CDR3 coding sequence is TGTGCCAGCAGCCTAAGTAGCGGGAGAGGGGATACGCAGTATTTT. Protein sequence: CASSLSSGRGDTQYF.